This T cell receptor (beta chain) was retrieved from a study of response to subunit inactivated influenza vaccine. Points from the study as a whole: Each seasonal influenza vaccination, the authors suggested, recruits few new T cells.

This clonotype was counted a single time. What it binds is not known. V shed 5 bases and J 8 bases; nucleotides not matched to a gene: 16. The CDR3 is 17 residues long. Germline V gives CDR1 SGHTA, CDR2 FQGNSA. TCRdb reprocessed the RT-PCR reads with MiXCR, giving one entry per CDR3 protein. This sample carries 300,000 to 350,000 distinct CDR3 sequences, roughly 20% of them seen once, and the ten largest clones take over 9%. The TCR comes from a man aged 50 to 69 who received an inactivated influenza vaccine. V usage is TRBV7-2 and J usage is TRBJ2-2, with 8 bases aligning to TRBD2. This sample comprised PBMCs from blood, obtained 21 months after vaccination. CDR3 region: CASSPTSGTRTAGELFF. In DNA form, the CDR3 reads TGTGCCAGCAGCCCCACCTCCGGGACTAGGACGGCTGGGGAGCTGTTTTTT.